These T cell receptor beta chains were read from a single sample in a study of breast tumors, draining lymph nodes, adjacent tissues. TCRdb recomputed calls from the multiplex PCR reads with MiXCR, one row per CDR3 protein. The sample records 150,000 to 200,000 distinct CDR3 sequences, approximately 30% being singletons. The sample consisted of axillary lymph node tissue. These TCRs come from a female donor with breast cancer. Some clones in this sample may be carry-over from other donors' samples. Both conserved end residues are part of each CDR3. Each record gives: J gene, V gene, CDR3 protein.

TRBJ1-5 | TRBV6-2/TRBV6-3 | CASSYSDREAYSNQPQHF
TRBJ2-7 | TRBV6-5 | CASSPGRRAYEQYF
TRBJ1-2 | TRBV2 | CASPLGQGYTF
TRBJ2-5 | TRBV2 | CAGSDRVAGEQTQYF
TRBJ1-2 | TRBV7-3 | CASSPGPTGGYTF
TRBJ2-7 | TRBV5-6 | CVSSLAETTGRYEQYF
TRBJ1-2 | TRBV12-3/TRBV12-4 | CASRSTGGANYGYTF
TRBJ2-7 | TRBV7-7 | CASSPGLTDEQYF
TRBJ2-1 | TRBV7-3 | CASSLGGGGYNEQFF
TRBJ1-2 | TRBV13 | CASSTLGQGCGYTF
TRBJ2-7 | TRBV11-3 | CASSLSGTKEEQYF
TRBJ2-3 | TRBV7-9 | CASSLGKATGATDTQYF
TRBJ1-6 | TRBV12-3/TRBV12-4 | CASRTGTGGSPLHF
TRBJ1-4 | TRBV7-3 | CASSLTGGTGANEKLFF
TRBJ1-2 | TRBV19 | CASIRDRGVYTF
TRBJ2-7 | TRBV18 | CASSPAKEQYF
TRBJ2-1 | TRBV5-6 | CASSPTSAPYYNEQFF
TRBJ2-7 | TRBV3-1 | CASSRPSTAEQYF
TRBJ2-5 | TRBV4-2 | CASSQISGGQPGTQYF
TRBJ2-5 | TRBV29-1 | CSGAGEGETQYF
TRBJ2-1 | TRBV6-6 | CASRLDRGSSYNEQFF
TRBJ2-5 | TRBV5-5 | CASSSAGTGAFETQYF
TRBJ2-2 | TRBV6-1 | CASSRRTGELFF
TRBJ1-3 | TRBV5-6 | CASSLVGGWPGNTIYF
TRBJ2-5 | TRBV10-1 | CASKKDQRRAGGRETQYF
TRBJ2-7 | TRBV6-2/TRBV6-3 | CASSQRDEQYF
TRBJ2-4 | TRBV10-3 | CAISDVLTGNAKNIQYF
TRBJ1-3 | TRBV25-1 | CASGDRDRSSGNAIYF
TRBJ1-4 | TRBV2 | CASSEVRVTHEKLFF
TRBJ2-5 | TRBV12-3/TRBV12-4 | CASSLGRVGETQYF
TRBJ2-5 | TRBV20-1 | CSAGPVAAPETQYF
TRBJ1-5 | TRBV12-3/TRBV12-4 | CASSASGGGQPQHF
TRBJ2-5 | TRBV11-2 | CASSPYTFPSGETQYF